This entry describes one T cell receptor beta chain. TCRdb's table, derived via immunoSEQ multiplex PCR, lists solely in-frame clones and lacks some. The profile shows approximately 1.9 million clones, 80% to 95% of them singletons. The data derive from a study of shared clonotypes between healthy human individuals. Study-wide context: A donor's plate count was three for CD4 naive and three for CD4 memory; CD8 naive had two and CD8 memory one.

The naive CD8 fraction comprised CD45RO-negative cells positively selected for CCR7 and excluded terminally differentiated effector memory CD45RA+ cells. Trimming cost V 6 bases and J 6 bases; bases outside gene matches: 8. The V gene's germline CDR1 is MNHEY and CDR2 SMNVEV (reference sequence). This CDR3 is 14 amino acids long. The sequenced material came from naive CD8+ T cells from PBMCs. This clonotype was obtained from a man younger than 35 in good health. Some clones in this sample may be carry-over from other donors' samples. The rearrangement links TRBV27 to TRBJ2-7; 10 nucleotides match TRBD1. In DNA form, the CDR3 reads TGTGCCAGCAGACCAGGACAGGGGGTTGCCGAGCAGTACTTC. The encoded protein is CASRPGQGVAEQYF.